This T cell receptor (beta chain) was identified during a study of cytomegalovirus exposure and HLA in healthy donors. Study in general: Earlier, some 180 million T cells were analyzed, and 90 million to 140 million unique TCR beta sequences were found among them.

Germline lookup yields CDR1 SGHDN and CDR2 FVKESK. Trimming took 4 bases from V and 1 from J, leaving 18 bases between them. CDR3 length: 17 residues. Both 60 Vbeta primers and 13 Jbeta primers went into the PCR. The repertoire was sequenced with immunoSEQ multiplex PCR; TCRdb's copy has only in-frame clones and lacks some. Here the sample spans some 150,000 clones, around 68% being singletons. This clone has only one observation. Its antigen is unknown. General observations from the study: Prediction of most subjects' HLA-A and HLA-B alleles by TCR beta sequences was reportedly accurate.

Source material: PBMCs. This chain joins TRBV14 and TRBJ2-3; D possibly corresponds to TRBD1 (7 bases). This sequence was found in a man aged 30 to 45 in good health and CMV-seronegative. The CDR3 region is CASSRGGWQGGTDTQYF. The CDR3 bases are TGTGCCAGCAGCCGCGGAGGGTGGCAGGGGGGCACAGATACGCAGTATTTT.